This T cell receptor beta chain was recorded in a study of shared clonotypes between healthy human individuals. Study information: Used for every donor were three CD4 naive, three CD4 memory, two CD8 naive and one CD8 memory plate.

Study findings and constraints: What naive subsets generally showed was a larger estimated richness than memory subsets showed. It was the non-shared clonotypes that had lower generation probabilities than clonotypes shared by all four donors.

To note about this clone: Its target is unknown.

Sequenced by immunoSEQ multiplex PCR; TCRdb stores in-frame clones only, minus some. The data hold about 2 million clones, with roughly 95% observed a single time. Positive CCR7 selection of CD45RO-negative cells yielded the naive CD8 cells, and terminally differentiated effector memory CD45RA+ cells were excluded. Every one of the donors was a Caucasian adult that lived in Nashville, Tennessee. The receptor was derived from a man aged 18-30 years in good health. Specimen: naive CD8+ T cells sorted from blood.

CDR3: CASSLGGSGGPGGPQHF. The CDR3, as DNA: TGTGCCAGCAGCTTAGGAGGCTCTGGGGGTCCCGGCGGTCCGCAGCATTTT. The rearrangement uses TRBV7-9 and TRBJ1-5, with a possible D match to TRBD1 (5 bases). V lost 1 base to trimming and J lost 13 bases, with 26 bases between them. The CDR3 spans 17 residues. Germline loops: CDR1 SEHNR, CDR2 FQNEAQ (reference sequence).